What follows describes a single T cell receptor beta chain. Its antigen is still unknown. TCR alpha and beta CDR3 regions were amplified from RNA using iRepertoire nested multiplex PCR. TCRdb passed the multiplex PCR reads through MiXCR, listing each CDR3 protein once. The sample comprises about 380,000 distinct CDR3 sequences, about two fifths of which are singletons, and 12% rests with the top ten. The data belong to a study of glioma-infiltrating T cells. Background on the study: Dexamethasone exposure before glioma surgery was limited to six or fewer days.

Notes on the study in general: Tissue-blood divergence was below expectation in non-neoplastic patients, above in gliomas. Patients with low tissue-blood divergence carried a signature set of shared blood CDR3 motifs. Tissue and blood shared very few CDR3 sequences.

From germline, CDR1 is MGHRA and CDR2 YSYEKL. CDR3 length: 15 residues. Trimming took 2 bases from V and 0 from J, leaving 10 bases between them. This TCR derives from a human donor with low-grade glioma or glioblastoma, undergoing nonglioma brain surgery, or in good health (not recorded which). The chain employs TRBV4-1 and TRBJ1-2; no definite D call. Material for sequencing was glioma tissue, nonneoplastic brain tissue, or PBMCs (not recorded which). In nucleotides, the CDR3 is TGCGCCAGCAGCCAAAACGCGCGAGCTAACTATGGCTACACCTTC. It translates to CASSQNARANYGYTF.